These 27 T cell receptor beta chains share one sample of origin, sequenced in a study of PD-1 blockade in classical Hodgkin lymphoma. Exposure to brentuximab vedotin varied, and each patient had relapsed following autologous stem cell transplantation. The table came from immunoSEQ multiplex PCR; TCRdb's copy has only in-frame clones and leaves some out. The table lists 25,000 to 35,000 clones, approximately 70% of them singletons. This material consisted of peripheral blood mononuclear cells (PBMCs), taken before the second cycle of nivolumab. The receptors stem from a human donor with classical Hodgkin lymphoma.

The chain uses TRBV19 and TRBJ1-6, with D unclear. Between the trimmed V and J ends, which lost 4 bases and 9 bases, there was a span of 13 bases. In germline, CDR1 is LNHDA, CDR2 SQIVND (reference sequence). This CDR3 is built from 14 residues. This CDR3 reads CASSNLDISSPLHF. The CDR3 DNA follows: TGTGCCAGTAGTAACCTTGACATATCTTCACCCCTCCACTTT.

This clone was seen only a few times. In nucleotides, the CDR3 is TGTGCCAGCAGCTCCCGGGGCACGCAGTATTTT. It yields the protein CASSSRGTQYF. The J gene is TRBJ2-3, the V gene TRBV7-2, with D perhaps TRBD1 or TRBD2 (5 bases each). The CDR3 extends over 11 amino acids. Germline assignment: CDR1 SGHTA and CDR2 FQGNSA. Trimming stripped 4 bases from V and 9 bases from J, with 8 bases between.

The chain uses TRBV5-4 and TRBJ1-2, with D possibly being TRBD1 (5 bases). Germline V gene data show CDR1 as SGHNT and CDR2 as YYREEE (reference sequence). The V gene lost 0 bases and the J gene lost 7 bases, with 13 bases spanning the gap. The CDR3 totals 14 residues. CDR3: CASSLVGGEGGYTF. CDR3 nucleotide sequence: TGTGCCAGCAGCTTGGTTGGGGGGGAAGGTGGCTACACCTTC.

This chain uses TRBV10-1 with TRBJ2-6; unclear D gene. Germline loops: CDR1 WNHNN, CDR2 SYGVQD (reference sequence). This CDR3 region has 18 residues. V was shortened by 4 bases and J by 5 bases, with 21 bases between the two germline ends. This CDR3 is CASSVIIRSQSRANVLTF. The CDR3 DNA follows: TGCGCCAGCAGTGTCATTATAAGATCACAAAGTCGGGCCAACGTCCTGACTTTC.

J is TRBJ1-1 and V is TRBV7-8; D is perhaps TRBD1 (5 bases). The CDR3 loop spans 16 amino acids. CDR1 is SGHVS and CDR2 is FQNEAQ in the germline V gene. The V and J ends lost 1 base and 0 bases respectively, with 12 bases between them. This CDR3 reads CASSLGWGGLNTEAFF. CDR3 sequence (DNA): TGTGCCAGCAGCTTAGGATGGGGGGGGTTGAACACTGAAGCTTTCTTT.

V is TRBV5-1 and J is TRBJ1-1; perhaps TRBD1 as D (5 bases). The CDR3 length is 18 residues. The germline gives CDR1 SGHRS, CDR2 YFSETQ. The ends were cut back, 0 bases at V and 5 bases at J, with 23 bases in the middle. The CDR3 coding sequence is TGCGCCAGCAGCTTGGTTGGCAGCTCGGGTGGTGGGGGGACTGAAGCTTTCTTT. It yields the protein CASSLVGSSGGGGTEAFF.

V is TRBV18 and J is TRBJ1-5; D gene uncertain. The CDR3 is 15 amino acids. Germline V gene data show CDR1 as KGHSH and CDR2 as LQKENI. V lost 2 bases, J lost 0 bases, and 8 bases lay in between. The CDR3 region is CASSPEGISNQPQHF. CDR3 bases: TGTGCCAGCTCACCAGAAGGGATTAGCAATCAGCCCCAGCATTTT. The full variable domain, completed using reference TRBV18 and TRBJ1-5, is NAGVMQNPRHLVRRRGQEARLRCSPMKGHSHVYWYRQLPEEGLKFMVYLQKENIIDESGMPKERFSAEFPKEGPSILRIQQVVRGDSAAYFCASSPEGISNQPQHFGDGTRLSIL.

This clone showed up many times. This sample includes further DNA sequences coding for the same CDR3. The chain uses TRBV6-5 and TRBJ1-5, with unresolved D. The CDR3 contains 12 residues. Per germline, CDR1 MNHEY and CDR2 SVGAGI. Trimming cost V 5 bases and J 6 bases, with 8 bases left between them. CDR3 region: CASSRVGQPQHF. CDR3 sequence (DNA): TGTGCCAGCAGTAGAGTTGGTCAGCCCCAGCATTTT.

The genes are TRBV2 and TRBJ2-1; the match to TRBD1 covers 8 bases. Germline CDR1 reads SNHLY; CDR2 reads FYNNEI. The CDR3 has 15 residues. V lost 7 bases and J lost 0; bases outside the gene matches: 5. CDR3 loop: CASTVTGASYNEQFF. In nucleotides, the CDR3 is TGTGCCAGCACGGTGACAGGGGCCTCCTACAATGAGCAGTTCTTC.

The CDR3 region has the DNA TGTGCCAGCAGTGAAGTCCGAGATTCACCCCTCCACTTT. Protein: CASSEVRDSPLHF. The chain combines TRBV6-1 with TRBJ1-6; D not resolved. The CDR3 has 13 residues. Germline V CDR1 and CDR2: MNHNS, SASEGT. The ends were cut back, 1 base at V and 8 bases at J, with 6 bases in the middle.

The V call is TRBV5-8, the J call TRBJ2-3, with 8 bases lining up with TRBD1. There are 13 residues in the CDR3. Germline CDR1 SGHTS, CDR2 YDEGEE. Trimming cost V 5 bases and J 2 bases; bases outside gene matches: 1. CDR3 DNA: TGTGCCAGCAGTCAGGGGGCCACAGATACGCAGTATTTT. Encoded protein: CASSQGATDTQYF.

This clone was detected only a few times. J is TRBJ2-2 and V is TRBV5-1, with 9 bases aligning to TRBD1. V was clipped by 3 bases and J by 7 bases; unmatched bases: 7. In germline, CDR1 is SGHRS, CDR2 YFSETQ. This CDR3 spans 15 amino acids. CDR3 sequence: CASSWTGDKVGELFF. As DNA, the CDR3 is TGCGCCAGCAGCTGGACAGGGGACAAGGTCGGGGAGCTGTTTTTT.

This chain joins TRBV7-8 and TRBJ1-4; no firm D call. Trimming left V 2 bases short and J 8 bases short, with 12 bases between. In germline, CDR1 is SGHVS, CDR2 FQNEAQ. The length of the CDR3 is 14 residues. This chain's CDR3 is CASSLRPGGEKLFF. In nucleotides, the CDR3 is TGTGCCAGCAGCTTAAGGCCAGGAGGGGAAAAACTGTTTTTT.

The V gene is TRBV19, the J gene TRBJ2-2; 8 bases are shared with TRBD1. The CDR3 runs 13 residues. Trimming removed 4 bases from V and 7 bases from J; junction bases left unmatched: 2. Germline CDR1 is LNHDA and CDR2 is SQIVND (reference sequence). The CDR3 sequence: CASSRQGIGELFF. The CDR3 DNA is TGTGCCAGTAGTAGACAGGGGATCGGGGAGCTGTTTTTT.

The chain is built from TRBV5-1 and TRBJ2-7, with D perhaps matching TRBD1 (6 bases). V was shortened by 1 base and J by 4 bases, with 15 bases between the two germline ends. There are 15 residues in the CDR3. Germline CDR1 SGHRS, CDR2 YFSETQ. The CDR3 sequence is CASSLIRTAQYEQYF. The CDR3 nucleotides are TGCGCCAGCAGCTTGATTAGGACAGCCCAATACGAGCAGTACTTC.

This chain joins TRBV5-6 and TRBJ1-4, with D unclear. Germline CDR1 is SGHDT and CDR2 is YYEEEE. V dropped 0 bases and J dropped 8 bases, with 11 bases sitting between them. The CDR3 spans 14 residues. DNA for the CDR3: TGTGCCAGCAGCTTGGCCGGGAGAGTAGAAAAACTGTTTTTT. Its translation: CASSLAGRVEKLFF.

The V gene is TRBV9, the J gene TRBJ1-4, with D unresolved. CDR1 SGDLS and CDR2 YYNGEE come from the germline V gene. The CDR3 extends over 15 amino acids. V lost 4 bases and J 8 bases, leaving 18 bases between the germline ends. The CDR3 region is CASSSVLSATEKLFF. CDR3 coding DNA: TGTGCCAGCAGCTCCGTCCTATCCGCTACGGAAAAACTGTTTTTT. Supplemented by reference TRBV9 and TRBJ1-4, the full variable domain reads DSGVTQTPKHLITATGQRVTLRCSPRSGDLSVYWYQQSLDQGLQFLIQYYNGEERAKGNILERFSAQQFPDLHSELNLSSLELGDSALYFCASSSVLSATEKLFFGSGTQLSVL.

The chain joins TRBV2 to TRBJ1-2; D gene unclear. Between the trimmed V and J ends, which lost 7 bases and 7 bases, there was a span of 16 bases. The CDR3 length is 13 residues. Germline CDR1 SNHLY, CDR2 FYNNEI. CDR3 loop: CASTQLPGLGYTF. The CDR3 DNA sequence: TGTGCCAGCACGCAATTACCAGGTCTTGGCTACACCTTC.

This chain connects TRBV25-1 to TRBJ2-7; D remains unclear. This CDR3 contains 12 residues. Germline assignment: CDR1 MGHDK and CDR2 SYGVNS. Trimming removed 6 bases at V and 6 bases at J, with 12 bases between. The DNA of the CDR3 is TGTGCCAGCAGCTACAGACTTGGCGAGCAGTACTTC. Its translation: CASSYRLGEQYF.

The chain combines TRBV2 with TRBJ1-1; a possible D gene is TRBD1 (6 bases). The V end lost 5 bases, the J end lost 0 bases, and 13 bases lay between the germline ends. Per the germline V gene, CDR1 is SNHLY and CDR2 is FYNNEI. The CDR3 is 15 residues long. CDR3 in DNA: TGTGCCAGCAGTCTTACAGGGTCCATGAACACTGAAGCTTTCTTT. It is translated as CASSLTGSMNTEAFF.

The chain combines TRBV7-9 with TRBJ2-7; a weak D match, TRBD2 (5 bases). V was shortened by 2 bases and J by 6 bases, with 14 bases between the two germline ends. Germline loops: CDR1 SEHNR, CDR2 FQNEAQ (reference sequence). This CDR3 region has 14 residues. The CDR3 is CASSLYEGQLEQYF. CDR3 in DNA: TGTGCCAGCAGCTTATACGAGGGTCAGCTCGAGCAGTACTTC.

V gene TRBV6-5 combines with J gene TRBJ1-2; 11 bases are a match to TRBD1. CDR3 length: 14 residues. The trim removed 6 bases at V and 4 bases at J, leaving 4 bases unmatched. CDR1 is MNHEY and CDR2 is SVGAGI in the germline V gene. CDR3 sequence (DNA): TGTGCCAGCAGCCGAGGGACAGGGGGCTATGGCTACACCTTC. Amino acids: CASSRGTGGYGYTF.

About this clone: The sample contains more than one DNA sequence encoding this CDR3. V and J are TRBV19 and TRBJ1-5; D is perhaps TRBD1 (5 bases). V was clipped by 3 bases and J by 2 bases, with 11 bases between them. Germline CDR1 reads LNHDA; CDR2 reads SQIVND (reference sequence). CDR3 size: 15 residues. CDR3 nucleotide sequence: TGTGCCAGTAGTATTCTAGGGGCGGGCAATCAGCCCCAGCATTTT. Amino acids: CASSILGAGNQPQHF.

This clone was observed once. V and J are TRBV11-2 and TRBJ2-7; D may be TRBD1 (6 bases). The CDR3 is 13 residues long. CDR1 and CDR2 from the germline V gene are SGHAT and FQNNGV. V was cut by 5 bases and J by 5 bases, with 13 bases left in between. The CDR3 spells CASSPLRGHEQYV. The CDR3 DNA sequence: TGTGCCAGCAGCCCGCTCAGGGGTCACGAGCAGTACGTC.

This chain links TRBV11-2 with TRBJ2-7, with a possible D match to TRBD1 (5 bases). Deletions cut 1 base from V and 1 base from J, with 20 bases between. CDR1 SGHAT and CDR2 FQNNGV come from the germline V gene. CDR3 length: 18 amino acids. CDR3 residues: CASSLADVGGAASYEQYV. DNA of the CDR3: TGTGCCAGCAGCTTAGCAGATGTTGGTGGGGCGGCGTCCTACGAGCAGTACGTC.

The chain carries TRBV5-1 and TRBJ1-5; D is undetermined. The germline CDR1 and CDR2 sequences are SGHRS and YFSETQ. CDR3 size: 15 residues. V gave up 4 bases and J gave up 0 bases, with 11 bases separating them. The CDR3, as DNA: TGCGCCAGCAGCCCCTCAGGCGCTAGCAATCAGCCCCAGCATTTT. Amino acids: CASSPSGASNQPQHF.

The gene calls are TRBV6-5 and TRBJ1-6; 9 nucleotides agree with TRBD1. The CDR3 consists of 14 residues. Germline V gives CDR1 MNHEY, CDR2 SVGAGI. V trimming: 6 bases; J trimming: 8 bases; junction bases outside the gene matches: 5. The chain's CDR3 is CASSLTGGHSPLHF. The DNA of the CDR3 is TGTGCCAGCAGCCTGACAGGGGGACATTCACCCCTCCACTTT.